These 16 T cell receptor beta chains originate from one sample sequenced in a study of CD8 T cells in Susac syndrome. Roughly 0.45 to 1 ug RNA was reverse transcribed with random hexamers. Each CDR3 protein is one row after TCRdb ran MiXCR on the immunoSEQ multiplex PCR reads. Of 50,000 or so distinct CDR3 sequences listed, 90% to 95% were seen once; the top ten hold around 0.42%. Material for sequencing was CD8+ T cells from PBMCs. These receptor sequences come from a human donor in good health.

The chain carries TRBV5-6 and TRBJ1-5, with 8 bases lining up with TRBD1. The CDR3 sequence is 14 residues long. Germline V lookup: CDR1 SGHDT, CDR2 YYEEEE. V lost 4 bases, J lost 5 bases, and 5 bases stayed unmatched. The CDR3 coding sequence is TGTGCCAGCAGCGAGCTGACAGGGGATCAGCCCCAGCATTTT. This sequence encodes CASSELTGDQPQHF. The full variable domain, with the rest looked up from reference TRBV5-6 and TRBJ1-5, is DAGVTQSPTHLIKTRGQQVTLRCSPKSGHDTVSWYQQALGQGPQFIFQYYEEEERQRGNFPDRFSGHQFPNYSSELNVNALLLGDSALYLCASSELTGDQPQHFGDGTRLSIL.

J is TRBJ1-1 and V is TRBV7-9; D unclear. Looked up from germline, CDR1 is SEHNR and CDR2 is FQNEAQ (reference sequence). Between the trimmed V and J ends, which lost 2 bases and 3 bases, there was a span of 13 bases. The CDR3 length is 15 residues. CDR3 DNA sequence: TGTGCCAGCAGCTTACTTTCCAGTATGGACACTGAAGCTTTCTTT. This encodes CASSLLSSMDTEAFF.

The V and J genes are TRBV13 and TRBJ2-1, with 8 bases fitting TRBD2. Per germline, CDR1 PRHDT and CDR2 FYEKMQ (reference sequence). CDR3 length: 14 amino acids. The V and J ends lost 1 base and 10 bases, in that order; junction bases with no gene match: 6. The CDR3: CASSLVPVAGEQFF. For the CDR3, the DNA is TGTGCCAGCAGCTTAGTTCCGGTAGCGGGAGAGCAGTTCTTC.

V and J are TRBV7-9 and TRBJ2-1, with D unclear. The CDR3 runs 12 residues. V was pared by 6 bases and J by 5 bases, with 8 bases between. From germline, CDR1 is SEHNR and CDR2 FQNEAQ (reference sequence). CDR3 in amino acids: CASRLSDNEQFF. The CDR3 DNA follows: TGTGCCAGCAGGCTTTCAGACAATGAGCAGTTCTTC.

The J gene is TRBJ2-7, the V gene TRBV7-9, with D tentatively TRBD1 (6 bases). This CDR3 contains 15 residues. Germline CDR1 and CDR2: SEHNR and FQNEAQ (reference sequence). Trimming took 4 bases from V and 4 from J, leaving 17 bases between them. The chain's CDR3 is CASSSRDKEVYEQYF. For the CDR3, the DNA is TGTGCCAGCAGCTCTCGGGACAAGGAAGTTTACGAGCAGTACTTC. The full variable domain, rest sourced from reference TRBV7-9 and TRBJ2-7, is DTGVSQNPRHKITKRGQNVTFRCDPISEHNRLYWYRQTLGQGPEFLTYFQNEAQLEKSRLLSDRFSAERPKGSFSTLEIQRTEQGDSAMYLCASSSRDKEVYEQYFGPGTRLTVT.

V is TRBV12-3 or TRBV12-4 and J is TRBJ2-1; TRBD1 or TRBD2 may be the D gene (5 bases each). There are 17 residues in the CDR3. Trimming took 6 bases from V and 0 from J, leaving 18 bases between them. The CDR3 sequence is CASSPGAIPNSYNEQFF. The DNA for the CDR3 is TGTGCCAGCAGCCCCGGGGCGATACCAAACTCCTACAATGAGCAGTTCTTC.

The chain is built from TRBV30 and TRBJ2-7; possible D gene TRBD2, 6 bases. CDR1 and CDR2 (germline): GTSNPN, SVGIG (reference sequence). The V end was cut by 2 bases, the J end by 3 bases, with 11 bases between. The CDR3 has 13 amino acids. CDR3 sequence: CAWSPGSVYEQYF. The CDR3 nucleotides read TGTGCCTGGAGTCCCGGGAGTGTCTACGAGCAGTACTTC.

A note on this clonotype: An end of the junction does not agree with germline; a read error may underlie this. The chain's CDR3 is CASSYSSSYGTGELFF. CDR3 nucleotide sequence: TGTGCCAGCAGTTACTCGTCCAGTTATGGCACCGGGGAGCTTTTTTTT. The rearrangement links TRBV6-5 to TRBJ2-2; TRBD2 is a possible D gene (5 bases). CDR1 and CDR2 (germline): MNHEY, SVGAGI. The CDR3 has 16 residues.

The chain combines TRBV4-1 with TRBJ2-3; TRBD2 aligns across 10 bases. The trim removed 1 base at V and 5 bases at J, leaving 6 bases unmatched. Germline loops: CDR1 MGHRA, CDR2 YSYEKL. The CDR3 is 16 amino acids. CDR3 coding DNA: TGCGCCAGCAGCCAAGGATTAGCGGGAGGTGTAGATACGCAGTATTTT. As protein: CASSQGLAGGVDTQYF.

The chain uses TRBV29-1 and TRBJ2-7; tentative D call: TRBD1 (7 bases). Trimming took off 6 bases at V and 1 base at J, with 10 bases between the two ends. Germline V gene sequence: CDR1 SQVTM, CDR2 ANQGSEA. The CDR3 is 12 residues long. Here the CDR3 reads CSVRGESYEQYF. In DNA, the CDR3 is TGCAGCGTCAGGGGGGAATCCTACGAGCAGTACTTC.

This clonotype came up a few times. V and J are TRBV7-2 and TRBJ2-7; no clear D gene. This CDR3 contains 11 residues. V lost 4 bases, J lost 3 bases, and 4 bases lay in between. Germline lookup yields CDR1 SGHTA and CDR2 FQGNSA. The DNA of the CDR3 is TGTGCCAGCAGCTCTCTCTACGAGCAGTACTTC. Amino acids: CASSSLYEQYF.

The rearrangement joins TRBV4-3 to TRBJ2-7, with TRBD2 matching over 8 bases. V lost 4 bases and J lost 3; bases outside the gene matches: 2. The CDR3 runs 13 residues. Germline CDR1 reads LGHNA; CDR2 reads YSLEER. This chain's CDR3 is CASSPTSGYEQYF. The CDR3 DNA follows: TGCGCCAGCAGCCCCACTAGCGGCTACGAGCAGTACTTC.

V is TRBV7-9 and J is TRBJ2-7; TRBD2 matches 12 bases. The germline gives CDR1 SEHNR, CDR2 FQNEAQ (reference sequence). The CDR3 sequence is 15 residues long. J lost 5 bases, V lost 5 bases, and 7 bases had no gene match. CDR3 nucleotide sequence: TGTGCCAGCAGCCATCTAGCGGGAGGGCAGGACGAGCAGTACTTC. The encoded protein is CASSHLAGGQDEQYF.

This chain joins TRBV4-3 and TRBJ2-7, with D maybe TRBD1 (6 bases). CDR3 size: 15 residues. The ends were cut back, 0 bases at V and 7 bases at J, with 16 bases in the middle. The V gene's germline CDR1 is LGHNA and CDR2 YSLEER. The CDR3 reads CASSQEQGAVDEQYF. The CDR3 nucleotides are TGCGCCAGCAGCCAAGAACAGGGAGCTGTGGATGAGCAGTACTTC.

The chain recombines TRBV5-1 with TRBJ2-7, with D unclear. This CDR3 has 12 amino acids. Trimming stripped 0 bases from V and 5 bases from J, with 6 bases between. Germline V gene sequence: CDR1 SGHRS, CDR2 YFSETQ. The CDR3 bases are TGCGCCAGCAGCTTGGCGGGCCACGAGCAGTACTTC. This sequence encodes CASSLAGHEQYF.

V is TRBV6-1 and J is TRBJ1-1; no clear D gene. The V end lost 7 bases, the J end lost 6 bases, and 12 bases lay between the germline ends. There are 12 residues in the CDR3. CDR1 is MNHNS and CDR2 is SASEGT in the germline V gene. The CDR3 nucleotides are TGTGCCAGCAAAACGGCCGGATCTGAAGCTTTCTTT. Residues: CASKTAGSEAFF.